The 11 T cell receptor beta chains presented below share a single source sample, sequenced in a study of blood T cell repertoires in COVID-19. The repertoire was sequenced with immunoSEQ multiplex PCR; TCRdb's copy has only in-frame clones and lacks some. This sample has hundreds of thousands of clones, with just under 85% found just once. The material sequenced was peripheral blood. The source is a man of 80 years or more with acute or convalescent COVID-19.

The rearrangement links TRBV12-3 or TRBV12-4 to TRBJ1-2, with TRBD1 matching 8 bases. The CDR3 totals 13 residues. The junction had 7 bases not matched to a gene; V was cut back by 5 bases and J by 8 bases. The DNA for the CDR3 is TGTGCCAGCAGTGCTCAGGGGGCCAGGGGCTACACCTTC. Translated, it gives CASSAQGARGYTF.

The V call is TRBV10-3, the J call TRBJ2-5; 9 bases are a match to TRBD2. V trimming: 0 bases; J trimming: 2 bases; junction bases outside the gene matches: 4. CDR3 size: 16 residues. CDR1 is ENHRY, CDR2 SYGVKD, per germline. CDR3 DNA: TGTGCCATCAGTGAGTCCCCTAGCGGGAAACAAGAGACCCAGTACTTC. Amino acids: CAISESPSGKQETQYF.

The chain employs TRBV5-1 and TRBJ2-7, with 9 bases identical to TRBD1. The germline gives CDR1 SGHRS, CDR2 YFSETQ. With 4 bases clipped from V and 2 bases from J, the junction kept 4 bases outside the gene matches. There are 14 residues in the CDR3. The CDR3, as DNA: TGCGCCAGCAGCCGTGACAGGGGGGCCTACGAGCAGTACTTC. Translated, it gives CASSRDRGAYEQYF.

The V call is TRBV6-6, the J call TRBJ1-3, with TRBD1 identical over 9 bases. The V gene's germline CDR1 is MNHNY and CDR2 SVGAGI (reference sequence). V lost 5 bases, J lost 6 bases, and 17 bases stayed unmatched. CDR3 length equals 18 residues. This CDR3 reads CASSPRTGASVLENTIYF. Written as DNA, the CDR3 is TGTGCCAGCAGTCCGCGGACAGGGGCATCAGTCTTGGAAAACACCATATATTTT.

The gene calls are TRBV7-9 and TRBJ2-2; D unclear. The length of the CDR3 is 10 residues. Germline lookup yields CDR1 SEHNR and CDR2 FQNEAQ (reference sequence). Trimming stripped 5 bases from V and 9 bases from J, with 4 bases between. DNA of the CDR3: TGTGCCAGCAGCGGCCGGGAGCTGTTTTTT. Translating gives CASSGRELFF.

The genes are TRBV7-9 and TRBJ1-2; TRBD1 matches 7 bases. This CDR3 is built from 14 residues. Germline V gene data show CDR1 as SEHNR and CDR2 as FQNEAQ (reference sequence). The V segment lost 2 bases and the J segment 6 bases; nucleotides outside the gene matches: 6. DNA of the CDR3: TGTGCCAGCAGCTTATCAGGGGGTATAGATGGCTACACCTTC. Translating it yields CASSLSGGIDGYTF. Full variable domain (outside the CDR3, taken from reference TRBV7-9 and TRBJ1-2): DTGVSQNPRHKITKRGQNVTFRCDPISEHNRLYWYRQTLGQGPEFLTYFQNEAQLEKSRLLSDRFSAERPKGSFSTLEIQRTEQGDSAMYLCASSLSGGIDGYTFGSGTRLTVV.

This CDR3 is CASSVADRGRGDGYTF. CDR3 nucleotide sequence: TGTGCCAGCAGCGTAGCCGACAGGGGGCGCGGGGATGGCTACACCTTC. J is TRBJ1-2 and V is TRBV9, with TRBD1 matching over 10 bases. Per the germline V gene, CDR1 is SGDLS and CDR2 is YYNGEE. This CDR3 has 16 amino acids. The V and J ends lost 0 bases and 6 bases, in that order; junction bases with no gene match: 8.

The chain combines TRBV5-4 with TRBJ1-2; maybe TRBD1 (6 bases). The CDR3 contains 15 residues. The germline CDR1 and CDR2 sequences are SGHNT and YYREEE (reference sequence). V gave up 1 base and J gave up 4 bases, with 14 bases separating them. CDR3 sequence reads: CASSLRGGTSYGYTF. The DNA for the CDR3 is TGTGCCAGCAGCTTGAGGGGGGGAACGAGCTATGGCTACACCTTC.

Remarks on this clone: Germline and junction disagree at one end, which may indicate a read error. The rearrangement joins TRBV24-1 to TRBJ1-4; TRBD1 matches 8 bases. CDR1 is KGHDR, CDR2 SFDVKD, per germline. The CDR3 is 13 amino acids. The chain's CDR3 is CATSEPTGERLFF. CDR3 sequence (DNA): TGTGCCACCAGTGAACCGACAGGGGAAAGACTGTTTTTT.

DNA of the CDR3: TGTGCCAGCAGCAGCACTAGCGGGAATGAGCAGTTCTTC. It is translated as CASSSTSGNEQFF. The chain joins TRBV6-4 to TRBJ2-1; 9 bases align to TRBD2. V was pared by 6 bases and J by 7 bases, with 4 bases of the junction left unmatched. Per germline, CDR1 MRHNA and CDR2 SNTAGT. The CDR3 is 13 amino acids.

V usage is TRBV19 and J usage is TRBJ1-2; 8 bases line up with TRBD1. This CDR3 is 14 amino acids long. The germline V gene has CDR1 LNHDA and CDR2 SQIVND (reference sequence). Trimming at V came to 4 bases and at J to 1 base, leaving 2 bases not matched to a gene. Here the CDR3 reads CASSRGQVNYGYTF. The CDR3 DNA is TGTGCCAGTAGTAGGGGACAGGTTAACTATGGCTACACCTTC.